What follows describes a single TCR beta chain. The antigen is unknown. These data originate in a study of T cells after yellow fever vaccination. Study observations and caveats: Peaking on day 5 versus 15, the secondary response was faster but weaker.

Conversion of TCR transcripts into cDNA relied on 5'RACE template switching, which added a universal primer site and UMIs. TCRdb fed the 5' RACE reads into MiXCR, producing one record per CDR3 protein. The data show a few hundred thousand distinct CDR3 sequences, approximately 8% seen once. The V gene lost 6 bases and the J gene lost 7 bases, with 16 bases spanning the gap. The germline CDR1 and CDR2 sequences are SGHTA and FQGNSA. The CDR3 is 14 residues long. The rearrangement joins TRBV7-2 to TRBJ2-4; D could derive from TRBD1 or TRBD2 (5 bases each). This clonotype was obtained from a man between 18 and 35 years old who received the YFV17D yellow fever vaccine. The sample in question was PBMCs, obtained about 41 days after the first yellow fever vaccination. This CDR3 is CASSSGPAPNIQYF. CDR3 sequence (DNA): TGTGCCAGCAGTTCGGGACCCGCCCCCAACATTCAGTACTTC.